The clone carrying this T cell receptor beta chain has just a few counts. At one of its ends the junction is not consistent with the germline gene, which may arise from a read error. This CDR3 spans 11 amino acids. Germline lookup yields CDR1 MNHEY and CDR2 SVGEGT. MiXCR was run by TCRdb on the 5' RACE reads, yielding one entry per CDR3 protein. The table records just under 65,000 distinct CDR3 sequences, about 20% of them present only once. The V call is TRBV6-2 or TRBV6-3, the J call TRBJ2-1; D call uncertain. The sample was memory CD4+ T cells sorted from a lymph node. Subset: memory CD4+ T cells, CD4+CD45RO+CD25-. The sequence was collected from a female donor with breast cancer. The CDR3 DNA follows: TGTGCCAGCAGTCCCGCCTTGGAGCGGTTCTTC. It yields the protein CASSPALERFF.